These 18 T cell receptor beta chains originate from one sample sequenced in a study of T-cell reconstitution after alpha-beta-depleted transplantation in children. During its preparation, the TCRbeta library received unique molecular identifiers. Via MiXCR, TCRdb re-called the PCR reads, giving one row per CDR3 protein. Found here are around 440,000 distinct CDR3 sequences, 15% to 20% of them singletons; the top ten hold approximately 29%. The starting material was PBMCs, mostly from graft donor cells, obtained 360 days after TCRalphabeta/CD19-depleted stem cell transplant. These receptors all stem from a boy less than two years old who had a stem cell transplant for Wiskott-Aldrich syndrome, so the T cells may come from the graft donor.

The J gene is TRBJ2-2, the V gene TRBV11-3, with 7 bases identical to TRBD2. The length of the CDR3 is 17 residues. Looked up from germline, CDR1 is SGHNT and CDR2 is YENEEA. After removal of 7 bases from V and 0 bases from J, the junction contained 11 bases not matched to a gene. The DNA of the CDR3 is TGTGCCAGCAAATCCGCGGGAGCCCCTTCGAACACCGGGGAGCTGTTTTTT. Translation gives CASKSAGAPSNTGELFF.

In its sample, this clonotype was seen many times. This chain links TRBV5-1 with TRBJ1-2; tentatively, D is TRBD1 (5 bases). The CDR3 loop spans 14 amino acids. Trimming removed 1 base at V and 3 bases at J, with 10 bases between. CDR1 is SGHRS and CDR2 is YFSETQ in the germline V gene. The CDR3 sequence is CASSLKGNYYGYTF. CDR3 sequence (DNA): TGCGCCAGCAGCTTGAAGGGGAACTACTATGGCTACACCTTC.

A remark on this clonotype: This may be a read error, as it is one base from a much larger clone. The chain recombines TRBV5-1 with TRBJ1-6; D perhaps matches TRBD1 (5 bases). Germline V gene data show CDR1 as SGHRS and CDR2 as YFSETQ. CDR3 size: 15 residues. Trimming left V 6 bases short and J 9 bases short, with 19 bases between. DNA for the CDR3: TGCGCCAGCAAAGGGGTCGGCCGCTTAGGTTCACCCCTCCACTTT. The encoded protein is CASKGVGRLGSPLHF.

This chain links TRBV5-1 with TRBJ2-1, with 7 positions matching TRBD2. Trimming took 1 base from V and 7 from J; bases not matched to a gene: 11. Germline CDR1 SGHRS, CDR2 YFSETQ. The CDR3 covers 16 residues. The CDR3 here is CASSLILAGVQNEQFF. For the CDR3, the DNA is TGCGCCAGCAGCTTGATTTTGGCGGGAGTACAAAATGAGCAGTTCTTC. Drawing the rest from reference TRBV5-1 and TRBJ2-1, the complete variable domain is KAGVTQTPRYLIKTRGQQVTLSCSPISGHRSVSWYQQTPGQGLQFLFEYFSETQRNKGNFPGRFSGRQFSNSRSEMNVSTLELGDSALYLCASSLILAGVQNEQFFGPGTRLTVL.

This clonotype has at least ten counts. The V and J genes are TRBV5-1 and TRBJ2-1, with a tentative D call TRBD2 (5 bases). Germline V gene data show CDR1 as SGHRS and CDR2 as YFSETQ. V gave up 0 bases and J gave up 2 bases, with 9 bases separating them. This CDR3 is built from 15 residues. The CDR3 spells CASSLESGTYNEQFF. CDR3 coding DNA: TGCGCCAGCAGCTTGGAGTCCGGGACCTACAATGAGCAGTTCTTC. The full variable domain, with the rest looked up from reference TRBV5-1 and TRBJ2-1, is KAGVTQTPRYLIKTRGQQVTLSCSPISGHRSVSWYQQTPGQGLQFLFEYFSETQRNKGNFPGRFSGRQFSNSRSEMNVSTLELGDSALYLCASSLESGTYNEQFFGPGTRLTVL.

This clonotype has only a few counts. The rearrangement uses TRBV25-1 and TRBJ2-7; perhaps TRBD2 as D (6 bases). Germline V CDR1 and CDR2: MGHDK, SYGVNS. Trimming shortened V by 1 base and J by 4 bases, and 8 bases separated the two germline ends. This CDR3 has 13 amino acids. The chain's CDR3 is CASSESGRYEQYF. The DNA of the CDR3 is TGTGCCAGCAGTGAATCCGGGAGATACGAGCAGTACTTC.

The rearrangement joins TRBV20-1 to TRBJ1-2; TRBD1 might be the D (6 bases). V lost 1 base, J lost 5 bases, and 14 bases lay in between. The length of the CDR3 is 14 residues. CDR1 and CDR2 from the germline V gene are DFQATT and SNEGSKA (reference sequence). CDR3 region: CSARAPGEGYGYTF. The CDR3 coding sequence is TGCAGTGCTAGAGCCCCAGGGGAAGGGTATGGCTACACCTTC.

This clonotype was seen a handful of times. The CDR3 loop is CASSLRVTENSNQPQHF. DNA for the CDR3: TGTGCCAGCAGTTTAAGGGTGACAGAAAATAGCAATCAGCCCCAGCATTTT. The V and J genes are TRBV12-3 or TRBV12-4 and TRBJ1-5; D might be TRBD1 (5 bases). There are 17 residues in the CDR3. V lost 2 bases to trimming and J lost 0 bases, with 14 bases between them.

J is TRBJ2-2 and V is TRBV10-3, with D hard to call. CDR3 length: 14 amino acids. Trimming cost V 8 bases and J 1 base, with 11 bases left between them. The germline CDR1 and CDR2 sequences are ENHRY and SYGVKD. For the CDR3, the DNA is TGTGCCATCTCGGGTTCAGGGAACACCGGGGAGCTGTTTTTT. Its protein product is CAISGSGNTGELFF.

This rearrangement joins TRBV19 to TRBJ2-2, with 9 bases that match TRBD1. With 1 base clipped from V and 7 bases from J, the junction kept 7 bases outside the gene matches. Germline-derived CDR1 and CDR2 are LNHDA and SQIVND (reference sequence). This CDR3 region has 16 residues. The DNA for the CDR3 is TGTGCCAGTAGTATAGCCCACGGGACAGGGATCGGGGAGCTGTTTTTT. Translating it yields CASSIAHGTGIGELFF. Combining the CDR3 with reference TRBV19 and TRBJ2-2 gives the whole variable domain DGGITQSPKYLFRKEGQNVTLSCEQNLNHDAMYWYRQDPGQGLRLIYYSQIVNDFQKGDIAEGYSVSREKKESFPLTVTSAQKNPTAFYLCASSIAHGTGIGELFFGEGSRLTVL.

The rearrangement joins TRBV20-1 to TRBJ1-6, with D perhaps TRBD1 (5 bases). This CDR3 region has 13 residues. CDR1 and CDR2 (germline): DFQATT, SNEGSKA (reference sequence). Trimming left V 6 bases short and J 15 bases short, with 21 bases between. The CDR3 spells CSAHQGLVKDLHF. CDR3 nucleotides: TGCAGTGCCCACCAGGGACTAGTCAAGGACCTCCACTTT.

The chain employs TRBV15 and TRBJ2-1; D might be TRBD1 or TRBD2, each matching 5 bases. The length of the CDR3 is 14 residues. The ends were cut back, 0 bases at V and 16 bases at J, with 19 bases in the middle. Germline V CDR1 and CDR2: LNHNV, YYDKDF (reference sequence). The CDR3 sequence: CATSREVGGRVPFF. Written as DNA, the CDR3 is TGTGCCACCAGCAGAGAAGTTGGAGGCAGGGTGCCATTCTTC.

This clonotype was recorded a few times. This chain uses TRBV20-1 with TRBJ2-7, with D perhaps TRBD2 (5 bases). Germline V CDR1 and CDR2: DFQATT, SNEGSKA (reference sequence). The V gene lost 2 bases and the J gene lost 3 bases, with 14 bases spanning the gap. CDR3 length: 14 residues. CDR3 loop: CSARNPFTSYEQYF. CDR3 bases: TGCAGTGCTAGAAACCCCTTTACTAGCTACGAGCAGTACTTC.

The rearrangement uses TRBV5-5 and TRBJ2-7; 7 bases are a match to TRBD2. CDR3 size: 15 residues. CDR1 and CDR2 (germline): SGHKS, YYEKEE (reference sequence). J gave up 4 bases and V 4 bases, and 11 bases lay outside the gene matches. CDR3: CASSPWREKRYEQYF. The CDR3 DNA is TGTGCCAGCAGCCCCTGGCGGGAGAAAAGGTACGAGCAGTACTTC.

This clonotype was counted a few times. The chain combines TRBV29-1 with TRBJ2-5; D may be TRBD1 or TRBD2 (5 bases each). Germline values: CDR1 SQVTM, CDR2 ANQGSEA. Between the trimmed V and J ends, which lost 3 bases and 4 bases, there was a span of 15 bases. This CDR3 has 14 amino acids. In nucleotides, the CDR3 is TGCAGCGTTGAGCAAACTAGAGGGGTAGAGACCCAGTACTTC. Amino acid sequence: CSVEQTRGVETQYF.

The chain recombines TRBV5-1 with TRBJ2-5; 10 bases fit TRBD2. Trimming cost V 2 bases and J 2 bases; bases outside gene matches: 12. From germline, CDR1 is SGHRS and CDR2 YFSETQ. The CDR3 totals 18 residues. This chain's CDR3 is CASSFLAGVIPLQETQYF. The CDR3 DNA reads TGCGCCAGCAGCTTTCTAGCGGGGGTTATACCCCTACAAGAGACCCAGTACTTC.

This clonotype occurred many times. CDR3 sequence (DNA): TGTGCCAGCAGTTTAAGGGGGACCACCGGGGAGCTGTTTTTT. Translating it yields CASSLRGTTGELFF. The genes are TRBV12-3 or TRBV12-4 and TRBJ2-2, with D possibly TRBD1 on 6 matching bases. The CDR3 is 14 residues long. The germline V and J ends were trimmed by 2 bases and 4 bases, with 8 bases remaining between them.

The V and J genes are TRBV7-9 and TRBJ2-1; 7 bases align to TRBD2. Trimming removed 7 bases from V and 8 bases from J; junction bases left unmatched: 17. This CDR3 contains 16 residues. Germline assignment: CDR1 SEHNR and CDR2 FQNEAQ (reference sequence). Written as DNA, the CDR3 is TGTGCCAGCAAGGGTTGGGGAGGGCCGGGGAGCTATGAGCAGTTCTTC. Translating gives CASKGWGGPGSYEQFF.